This TCR beta chain is drawn from a study of blood T cell repertoires in COVID-19. The overall study: PBMCs, B-cell-depleted T cells, or T cells provided the cDNA or gDNA that made up the material.

Trimming stripped 0 bases from V and 0 bases from J, with 8 bases between. The germline gives CDR1 SEHNR, CDR2 FQNEAQ (reference sequence). This CDR3 contains 15 residues. Original processing notes: Reference gene primer amplification gave estimated nucleated cell counts. TCRdb keeps only in-frame clones here, not all; method: immunoSEQ multiplex PCR. D and trimming come from the DNA, and the V and J calls and clone size come from that table. The sample consists of 110,000 or so clones, roughly 87% of them appearing once. The specimen sequenced was peripheral blood. V is TRBV7-9 and J is TRBJ1-1, with unresolved D. The receptor was isolated from a human donor in a cohort sampled during active COVID-19. CDR3 in amino acids: CASSLAAGLNTEAFF. For the CDR3, the DNA is TGTGCCAGCAGCTTAGCCGCAGGTTTGAACACTGAAGCTTTCTTT.